This TCR beta chain was captured by sequencing in a study of read filtering for tumor transcriptome and immune sequencing. From 400 to 450 ng of RNA, a library with molecular barcoded alpha/delta and beta/gamma adaptors was made. TCRdb redid the calling of the reads with MiXCR, one entry per CDR3 protein. The table records approximately 90,000 distinct CDR3 sequences, 20% to 25% of them present only once. This clonotype was found once. This may stem from a read error, because a much larger clone lies one nucleotide away. The CDR3 contains 13 residues. Germline V gene sequence: CDR1 SNHLY, CDR2 FYNNEI.

Sequencing used a population of CD138-negative cells sorted from bone marrow. This receptor was taken from a donor aged 40 or over with multiple myeloma. The chain carries TRBV2 and TRBJ2-2; a possible D gene is TRBD2 (5 bases). As DNA, the CDR3 is TGTGCCAGCAGTGGGGCTGTGGCCGGGGAGCCGTTTTTT. It encodes CASSGAVAGEPFF.